This TCR beta chain came from a study of shared clonotypes between healthy human individuals. The unsorted samples took about 100 million PBMCs to get genomic DNA. The authors split each subset's genomic DNA evenly across several immunoSEQ plates. Ten immunoSEQ deep assay plates were used by the authors to sequence unsorted PBMC DNA. Sequencing used immunoSEQ multiplex PCR; TCRdb keeps in-frame clones, though not all of them. The profile shows some 500,000 clones, less than 80% of them singletons. Germline V gives CDR1 LNHNV, CDR2 YYDKDF (reference sequence). V dropped 4 bases and J dropped 4; count of bases not matched to a gene: 1. The CDR3 has 14 residues. To note about this clone: What it recognizes is unknown.

Regarding the study as a whole: Sharing of clonotypes among donors was expected to vary with sequencing depth.

This TCR came from a woman between 40 and 55 years old in good health. Some clones in this sample may be carry-over from other donors' samples. The chain employs TRBV15 and TRBJ2-1; the match to TRBD2 covers 10 bases. The sample taken for sequencing was PBMCs. Here the CDR3 DNA reads TGTGCCACCAGCATAGCGGGGGGATACAATGAGCAGTTCTTC. This encodes CATSIAGGYNEQFF.